A selection of T cell receptor beta chains follows, all from one sample in a study of shared clonotypes between healthy human individuals. Profiled with immunoSEQ multiplex PCR; TCRdb holds only in-frame clones, not every one. Of about 580,000 clones in the sample, 95% to 98% were seen once. What was sequenced was naive CD8+ T cells sorted from blood. The receptors come from a man aged 25-45 years in good health. The conserved cysteine and the conserved F or W are not part of the CDR3 here.

v_gene	CDR3aa
TRBV5-5	ASSLRTGDT
TRBV6-5	ASRYISGELF
TRBV27	ASSGHSGVGGTSGSTGELF
TRBV7-8	ASSLFTLAGSYEQY
TRBV27	ASSFGVSAYNEQF
TRBV25-1	ASSEQGMNTEAF
TRBV18	ASSPPWGRGDTQY
TRBV6-4	ASSDPRDGYT
TRBV7-6	ASSLTAGRLDEQY
TRBV28	ASSSPDSPGTGFSYEQY
TRBV27	ASSLYYEISYEQY
TRBV27	ASSFGLNYGYT
TRBV19	ASSIPSTEIAKNIQY
TRBV4-1	ASSQELGGLIQETQY
TRBV7-8	ASRIGQGYEQY
TRBV11-2	ASSLGTGGYEQY